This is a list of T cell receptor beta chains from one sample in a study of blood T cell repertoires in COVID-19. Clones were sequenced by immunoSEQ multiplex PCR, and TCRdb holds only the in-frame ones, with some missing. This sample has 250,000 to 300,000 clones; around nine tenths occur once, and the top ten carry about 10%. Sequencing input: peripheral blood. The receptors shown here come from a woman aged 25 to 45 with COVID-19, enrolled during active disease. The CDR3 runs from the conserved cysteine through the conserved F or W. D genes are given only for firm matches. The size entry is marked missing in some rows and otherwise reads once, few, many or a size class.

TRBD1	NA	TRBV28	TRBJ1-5	TGTGCCAGCAGTCCACAGGGGGCGGGCAATCAGCCCCAGCATTTT	CASSPQGAGNQPQHF
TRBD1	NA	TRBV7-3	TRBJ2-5	TGTGCCAGCAGCACGGGACAGCAAGAGACCCAGTACTTC	CASSTGQQETQYF
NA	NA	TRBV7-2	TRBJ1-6	TGTGCCAGCAGCTCCTTTAATTCACCCCTCCACTTT	CASSSFNSPLHF
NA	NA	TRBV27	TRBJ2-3	TGTGCCAGCAGTGGCTCGCGGCCTAGCACAGATACGCAGTATTTT	CASSGSRPSTDTQYF
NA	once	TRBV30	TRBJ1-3	TGTGCCTGGAACGGCCTGGGGAGGGGCTCTGGAAACACCATATATTTT	CAWNGLGRGSGNTIYF
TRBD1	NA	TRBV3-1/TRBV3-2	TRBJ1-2	TGTGCCAGCAGCTATACCGGGACAGCCTATAACTATGGCTACACCTTC	CASSYTGTAYNYGYTF
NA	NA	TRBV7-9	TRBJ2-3	TGTGCCAGCAGCCCAAGCGCCTTCCCCGCAGATACGCAGTATTTT	CASSPSAFPADTQYF
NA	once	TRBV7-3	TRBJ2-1	TGTGCCAGCAGCTTAGGGACATTGAGTAGCAATGAGCAGTTCTTC	CASSLGTLSSNEQFF
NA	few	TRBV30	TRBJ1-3	TGTGCCTGGAGGTACAGGTTCTCTGGAAACACCATATATTTT	CAWRYRFSGNTIYF
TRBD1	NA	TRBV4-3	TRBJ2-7	TGCGCCAGCAGCCAAGACAGGGGGTCTTACGAGCAGTACTTC	CASSQDRGSYEQYF
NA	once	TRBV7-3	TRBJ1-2	TGTGCCAGCAGCTTCAGTGGGGTAAGGGAGGGCTACACCTTC	CASSFSGVREGYTF
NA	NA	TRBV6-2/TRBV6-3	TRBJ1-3	TGTGCCAGCAGTTATACACCGGCGGGTTACTCTGGAAACACCATATATTTT	CASSYTPAGYSGNTIYF
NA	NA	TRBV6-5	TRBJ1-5	TGTGCCAGTAAACAGGTATCATATCAGCCCCAGCATTTT	CASKQVSYQPQHF
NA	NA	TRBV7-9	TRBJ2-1	TGTGCCAGCAGCCTGACGACGGGGAATGAGCAGTTCTTC	CASSLTTGNEQFF
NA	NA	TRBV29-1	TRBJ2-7	TGCAGCGTACAAACCCGGGAATACGAGCAGTACTTC	CSVQTREYEQYF
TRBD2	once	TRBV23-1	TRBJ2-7	TGCGCCAGCAGTCAATTAGCGGGGACCTTCTACGAGCAGTACTTC	CASSQLAGTFYEQYF
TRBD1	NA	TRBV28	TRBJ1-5	TGTGCCAGCAGTGTGGGACAGGGAGTCTATCAGCCCCAGCATTTT	CASSVGQGVYQPQHF
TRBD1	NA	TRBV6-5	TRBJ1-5	TGTGCCAGCAGCCGGACAGGGATGCAGCCCCAGCATTTT	CASSRTGMQPQHF
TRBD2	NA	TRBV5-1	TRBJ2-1	TGCGCCAGCAGCTTGCAACTAGCGGGAGTTAATGAGCAGTTCTTC	CASSLQLAGVNEQFF
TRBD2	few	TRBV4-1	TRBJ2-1	TGCGCCAGCAGCCAAGGACTAGCGGCTTCCAGTGAGCAGTTCTTC	CASSQGLAASSEQFF
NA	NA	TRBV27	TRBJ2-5	TGTGCCAGCAGCCAGAGGATCCAAGAGACCCAGTACTTC	CASSQRIQETQYF
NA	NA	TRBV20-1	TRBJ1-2	TGCAGTGCAACGGACTGGGCTGGCTACACCTTC	CSATDWAGYTF
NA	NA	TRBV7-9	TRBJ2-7	TGTGCCAGCAGCATCCTACAGGGTTCCTACGAGCAGTACTTC	CASSILQGSYEQYF
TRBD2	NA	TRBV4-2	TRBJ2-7	TGTGCCAGCAGCCAAGCACCGCGGGAGATCTACGAGCAGTACTTC	CASSQAPREIYEQYF
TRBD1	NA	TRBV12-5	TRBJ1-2	TGTGCTAGTGGTTTGGGGGACAGGATGGATGGCTACACCTTC	CASGLGDRMDGYTF
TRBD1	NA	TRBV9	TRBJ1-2	TGTGCCAGCAGCGTAGGACAGGGGGCTGGTGGCTACACCTTC	CASSVGQGAGGYTF
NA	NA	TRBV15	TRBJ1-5	TGTGCCACCAGCTCCGGGACTTCCTTCCTCAAAGGCAATCAGCCCCAGCATTTT	CATSSGTSFLKGNQPQHF
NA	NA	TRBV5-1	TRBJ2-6	TGCGCCAGCAGTGACAGGAGAGCCTCTGGGGCCAACGTCCTGACTTTC	CASSDRRASGANVLTF
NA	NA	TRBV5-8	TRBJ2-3	TGTGCCAGCAGCTTAATCCCCTCCGATACGCAGTATTTT	CASSLIPSDTQYF
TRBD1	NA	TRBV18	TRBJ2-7	TGTGCCAGCTCACCACGGACAGGGGATGACGAGCAGTACTTC	CASSPRTGDDEQYF
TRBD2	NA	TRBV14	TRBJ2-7	TGTGCCAGCAGCCACGCCTCGGAACTAGCGGGGACAACCGGCGAGCAGTACTTC	CASSHASELAGTTGEQYF
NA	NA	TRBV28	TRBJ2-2	TGTGCTTCGGGACTTCTAAACACCGGGGAGCTGTTTTTT	CASGLLNTGELFF
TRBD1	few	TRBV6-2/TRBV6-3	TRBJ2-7	TGTGCCAGCGGTTCGGGACAGGAGCCCCCCGAGCAGTACTTC	CASGSGQEPPEQYF
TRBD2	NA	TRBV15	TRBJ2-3	TGTGCCACCAGCAGAGTCAGGACTAGCGGGAATGGGGCAGATACGCAGTATTTT	CATSRVRTSGNGADTQYF
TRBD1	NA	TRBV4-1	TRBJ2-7	TGCGCCAGCAGCCCCCGGGACAGGGGCCCCTACGAGCAGTACTTC	CASSPRDRGPYEQYF
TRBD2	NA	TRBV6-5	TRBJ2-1	TGTGCCAGCGGAGATCTAGCGGGACTACAAGGTGAGCAGTTCTTC	CASGDLAGLQGEQFF
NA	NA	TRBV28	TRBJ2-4	TGTGCCAGCAGTTTATGGCTAGATAACATTCAGTACTTC	CASSLWLDNIQYF
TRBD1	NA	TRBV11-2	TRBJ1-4	TGTGCCAGCAGCTTACGACAGGGACCTCAGGGGGTAAATGAAAAACTGTTTTTT	CASSLRQGPQGVNEKLFF
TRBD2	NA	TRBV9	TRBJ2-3	TGTGCCAGCAGCGTCAGACTAGCGGGAGAGGGAGATACGCAGTATTTT	CASSVRLAGEGDTQYF
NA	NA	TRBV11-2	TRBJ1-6	TGTGCCAGCAGCTTAAGAGGAGAGGGTAATTCACCCCTCCACTTT	CASSLRGEGNSPLHF
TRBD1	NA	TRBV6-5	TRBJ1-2	TGTGCCAGCAGCCAGACAGGGGGAGTCTATGGCTACACCTTC	CASSQTGGVYGYTF
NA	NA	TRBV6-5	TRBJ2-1	TGTGCCAGCAGGCTAGCGTTCTCCTACAATGAGCAGTTCTTC	CASRLAFSYNEQFF
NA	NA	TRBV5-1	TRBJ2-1	TGCGCCAGCAGCTTGGTAGGCAGGGGTTGGGGCAATGAGCAGTTCTTC	CASSLVGRGWGNEQFF
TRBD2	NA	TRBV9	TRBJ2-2	TGTGCCAGCAGCGAGACTAGCGGGAGGGGAGCCGGGGAGCTGTTTTTT	CASSETSGRGAGELFF
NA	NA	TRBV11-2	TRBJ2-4	TGTGCCAGCAGCTTAGTCCCCCCCGGCAGACAGGTCAAAAACATTCAGTACTTC	CASSLVPPGRQVKNIQYF
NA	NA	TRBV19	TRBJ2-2	TGTGCCAGTAGTATAGCAAACGGGGAGCTGTTTTTT	CASSIANGELFF
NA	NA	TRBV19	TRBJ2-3	TGTGCCACACACACGGGACAACACACAGATACGCAGTATTTT	CATHTGQHTDTQYF
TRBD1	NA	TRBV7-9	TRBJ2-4	TGTGCCAGCAGCTTAACAGGCAGGGGGCTTGCCAAAAACATTCAGTACTTC	CASSLTGRGLAKNIQYF
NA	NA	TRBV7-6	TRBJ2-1	TGTGCCAGCAGCTCCAAGCCGGGGTTCTCCTACAATGAGCAGTTCTTC	CASSSKPGFSYNEQFF
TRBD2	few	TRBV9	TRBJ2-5	TGTGCCAGCAGCCCGCGTGGTAGCGGGTTGGGAGAGACCCAGTACTTC	CASSPRGSGLGETQYF
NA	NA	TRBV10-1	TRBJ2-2	TGCGCCAGCAGATATCACAAGATTACCGGGGAGCTGTTTTTT	CASRYHKITGELFF
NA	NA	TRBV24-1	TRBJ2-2	TGTGCCACCAGTGATTTTAGGACAGATAACACCGGGGAGCTGTTTTTT	CATSDFRTDNTGELFF
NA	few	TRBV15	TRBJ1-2	TGTGCCACCAGCAGAGATATCCCGGCGGTCCCATATGGCTACACCTTC	CATSRDIPAVPYGYTF
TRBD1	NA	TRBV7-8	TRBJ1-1	TGTGCCAGCAGCGCCAGACAGGGGGCGTACACTGAAGCTTTCTTT	CASSARQGAYTEAFF